This T cell receptor beta chain emerged from a study of monozygotic twins with inflammatory bowel disease. With respect to this clonotype: As yet, its antigen is unknown.

Regarding the study as a whole: For IBD, no single strong associated signal or clonotype was supported. Reduced clonotype sharing with other individuals was observed in IBD patients relative to healthy twins, especially with disease activity. Repertoire similarity did not differ between concordant and discordant twins, possibly owing to limited power.

The length of the CDR3 is 13 residues. Germline V gene lookup returns CDR1 SQVTM and CDR2 ANQGSEA. Molecular identifiers with 6-nucleotide sample barcodes were added during cDNA synthesis via template switching. From its re-call of the 5' RACE reads, TCRdb lists each CDR3 protein once, without DNA. Listed are 420,000 or so distinct CDR3 sequences; approximately 2.3% falls within the top ten. Sequencing input: blood. V and J are TRBV29-1 and TRBJ2-4; TCRdb names TRBD2, which stays unverified in the absence of DNA. This receptor was taken from a human donor with ulcerative colitis or Crohn's disease, or a healthy co-twin of an affected twin (not recorded which). The CDR3 sequence: CSALDVSKNIQYF.